Listed here are 7 T cell receptor beta chains from one sample, sequenced in a study of T-cell reconstitution after alpha-beta-depleted transplantation in children. Using unique molecular identifiers, the investigators prepared the TCRbeta library. TCRdb re-analysed the PCR reads in MiXCR, keeping a single row per CDR3 protein. This sample has some 300,000 distinct CDR3 sequences, with around 10% found just once. The starting material was PBMCs from the stem cell graft donor, obtained from the stem cell graft. These receptors were obtained from a human donor who donated a stem cell graft to a child with acute lymphoblastic leukemia.

This clonotype has only a few counts. The V and J genes are TRBV7-2 and TRBJ1-1; D is ambiguous. There are 16 residues in the CDR3. Germline CDR1 and CDR2: SGHTA and FQGNSA. V was clipped by 2 bases and J by 2 bases, with 15 bases between them. CDR3 in DNA: TGTGCCAGCAGCTTAAGATTAGGCGGTTCTAACACTGAAGCTTTCTTT. Its protein product is CASSLRLGGSNTEAFF.

This clonotype was picked up many times. The chain has TRBV12-3 or TRBV12-4 and TRBJ2-7; no clear D gene. The CDR3 has 14 amino acids. The V gene lost 6 bases and the J gene lost 0 bases, with 12 bases spanning the gap. Here the CDR3 DNA reads TGTGCCAGCAGGTTTGATGTGAGCTCCTACGAGCAGTACTTC. Protein product: CASRFDVSSYEQYF.

The gene calls are TRBV4-1 and TRBJ2-7; a weak D match, TRBD2 (6 bases). The CDR3 covers 15 residues. Trimming pared 1 base from V and 2 bases from J, leaving 12 bases between. Looked up from germline, CDR1 is MGHRA and CDR2 is YSYEKL. The CDR3 coding sequence is TGCGCCAGCAGCCAAGGGGGGGACCCGACCTACGAGCAGTACTTC. Translating gives CASSQGGDPTYEQYF.

This clonotype showed up many times. The CDR3 DNA reads TGTGCCAGCAGTAGACTAGCGGGAGTAGGAGGTGAGACCCAGTACTTC. It is translated as CASSRLAGVGGETQYF. The chain combines TRBV3-1 with TRBJ2-5; TRBD2 matches at 12 bases. This CDR3 spans 16 amino acids. V trimming: 6 bases; J trimming: 5 bases; junction bases outside the gene matches: 10. The germline V gene encodes CDR1 LGHDT and CDR2 YNNKEL (reference sequence).

This clonotype showed up just once. The chain employs TRBV12-3 or TRBV12-4 and TRBJ2-2; either TRBD1 or TRBD2 may fit D (5 bases each). Trimming left V 3 bases short and J 6 bases short, with 11 bases between. This CDR3 is 14 amino acids long. The CDR3 reads CASSLGRGAGELFF. The DNA of the CDR3 is TGTGCCAGCAGTTTGGGCAGAGGGGCCGGGGAGCTGTTTTTT.

The chain has TRBV7-8 and TRBJ2-7; perhaps TRBD2 as D (5 bases). CDR3 length: 14 amino acids. V was shortened by 5 bases and J by 8 bases, with 19 bases between the two germline ends. The germline gives CDR1 SGHVS, CDR2 FQNEAQ. The CDR3 sequence: CASSGRAPHSQQYF. CDR3 DNA: TGTGCCAGCAGCGGGCGGGCACCCCATTCCCAGCAGTACTTC.

This sequence joins TRBV20-1 and TRBJ2-7; 12 bases fit TRBD2. Trimming cost V 4 bases and J 2 bases; bases outside gene matches: 3. This CDR3 region has 14 residues. Per the germline V gene, CDR1 is DFQATT and CDR2 is SNEGSKA (reference sequence). The CDR3 coding sequence is TGCAGTGCTAATGGACTAGCGGGGACCTACGAGCAGTACTTC. Encoded protein: CSANGLAGTYEQYF.